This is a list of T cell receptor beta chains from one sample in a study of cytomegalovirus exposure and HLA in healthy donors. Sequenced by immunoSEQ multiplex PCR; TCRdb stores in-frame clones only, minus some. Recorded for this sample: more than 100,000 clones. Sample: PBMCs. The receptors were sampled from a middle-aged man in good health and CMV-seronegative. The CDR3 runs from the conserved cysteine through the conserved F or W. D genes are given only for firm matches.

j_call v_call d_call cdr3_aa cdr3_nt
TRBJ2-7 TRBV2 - CASRERIYEQYF TGTGCCAGCAGGGAGAGGATCTACGAGCAGTACTTC
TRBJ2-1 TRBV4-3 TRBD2 CASSQEVGTSGRKDNEQFF TGCGCCAGCAGCCAAGAAGTTGGGACTAGCGGGAGGAAAGATAATGAGCAGTTCTTC
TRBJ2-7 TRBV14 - CASSQDRTGQYF TGTGCCAGCAGCCAAGATCGAACAGGGCAGTACTTC
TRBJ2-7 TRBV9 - CASSIATETGEQYF TGTGCCAGCAGCATCGCGACGGAGACGGGCGAGCAGTACTTC
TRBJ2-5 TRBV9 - CASSVGGGETQYF TGTGCCAGCAGCGTAGGCGGCGGTGAGACCCAGTACTTC
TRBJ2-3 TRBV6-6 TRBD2 CASSMGLAGGPDTQYF TGTGCCAGCAGTATGGGACTAGCGGGGGGCCCAGATACGCAGTATTTT
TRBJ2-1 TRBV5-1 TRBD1 CASSLEAGGYEQFF TGCGCCAGCAGCTTGGAGGCAGGGGGCTATGAGCAGTTCTTC
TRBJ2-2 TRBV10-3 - CAISGVGLGELFF TGTGCCATCAGCGGGGTGGGTCTCGGGGAGCTGTTTTTT
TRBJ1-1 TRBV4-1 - CASSQDLRGDVTEAFF TGCGCCAGCAGCCAAGATCTTAGGGGCGACGTCACTGAAGCTTTCTTT
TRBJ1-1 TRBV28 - CASTGPMNTEAFF TGTGCCAGCACAGGGCCTATGAACACTGAAGCTTTCTTT
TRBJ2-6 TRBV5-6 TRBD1 CASSLWTGSSGANVLTF TGTGCCAGCAGCTTATGGACAGGGTCCTCTGGGGCCAACGTCCTGACTTTC
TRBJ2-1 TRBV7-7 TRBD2 CASSPRLADPNNEQFF TGTGCCAGCAGCCCGAGGCTAGCGGACCCAAACAATGAGCAGTTCTTC
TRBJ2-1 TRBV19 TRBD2 CASSSGRMYNEQFF TGTGCCAGTAGTAGCGGGAGGATGTACAATGAGCAGTTCTTC
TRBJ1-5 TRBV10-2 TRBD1 CASRESPGQGLESNQPQHF TGCGCCAGCAGGGAGAGTCCGGGACAGGGGTTAGAAAGCAATCAGCCCCAGCATTTT
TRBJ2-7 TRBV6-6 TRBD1 CASRRQGLDYEQYF TGTGCCAGCAGGAGACAGGGGTTGGACTACGAGCAGTACTTC
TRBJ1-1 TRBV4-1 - CASSRTGGNTEAFF TGCGCCAGCAGCCGAACCGGAGGTAACACTGAAGCTTTCTTT
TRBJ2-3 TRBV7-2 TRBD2 CASSFDLAGADTQYF TGTGCCAGCAGCTTTGATCTAGCGGGAGCAGATACGCAGTATTTT
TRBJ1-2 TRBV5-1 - CASSLTGGRDGYTF TGCGCCAGCAGCTTGACGGGAGGGAGGGATGGCTACACCTTC
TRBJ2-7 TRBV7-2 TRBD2 CASSFAGGPSYEQYF TGTGCCAGCAGTTTTGCGGGGGGACCTTCCTACGAGCAGTACTTC
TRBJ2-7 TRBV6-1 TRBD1 CASSEPGQGYEQYF TGTGCCAGCAGTGAACCGGGACAGGGGTACGAGCAGTACTTC
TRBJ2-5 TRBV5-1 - CASSLGQSSYQETQYF TGCGCCAGCAGCTTGGGACAGTCCTCGTACCAAGAGACCCAGTACTTC
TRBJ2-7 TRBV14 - CASSGAESSYEQYF TGTGCCAGCAGCGGAGCTGAAAGCTCCTACGAGCAGTACTTC
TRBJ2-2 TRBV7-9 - CASINSPERDTGELFF TGTGCCAGCATAAATAGCCCCGAACGGGACACCGGGGAGCTGTTTTTT
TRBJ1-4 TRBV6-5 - CASSYSGGANEKLFF TGTGCCAGCAGTTACTCGGGGGGAGCTAATGAAAAACTGTTTTTT
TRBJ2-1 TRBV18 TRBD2 CASSLGTSGDYNEQFF TGTGCCAGCTCACTGGGGACTAGCGGGGATTACAATGAGCAGTTCTTC
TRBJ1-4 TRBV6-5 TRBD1 CASSTGTAAEKLFF TGTGCCAGCAGTACTGGGACAGCCGCCGAAAAACTGTTTTTT
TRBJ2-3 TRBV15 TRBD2 CATIAGGTDTQYF TGTGCCACGATCGCGGGAGGGACAGATACGCAGTATTTT
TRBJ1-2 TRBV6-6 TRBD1 CASSPDRGYGYTF TGTGCCAGCAGTCCAGACAGGGGCTATGGCTACACCTTC
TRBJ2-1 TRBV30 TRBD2 CAWARTGTSAYNEQFF TGTGCCTGGGCGCGGACCGGGACTAGCGCCTACAATGAGCAGTTCTTC
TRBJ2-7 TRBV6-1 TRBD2 CASSIGEGPYEQYF TGTGCCAGCAGCATAGGGGAGGGGCCCTACGAGCAGTACTTC
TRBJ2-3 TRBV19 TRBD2 CASSHRLAGETDTQYF TGTGCCAGTAGTCACCGACTAGCGGGCGAAACAGATACGCAGTATTTT
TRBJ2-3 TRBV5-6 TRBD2 CASSLAGGPTDTQYF TGTGCCAGCAGCTTGGCGGGAGGGCCGACAGATACGCAGTATTTT
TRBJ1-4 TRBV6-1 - CAATVQGIKEKLFF TGTGCCGCAACCGTTCAGGGGATAAAGGAAAAACTGTTTTTT
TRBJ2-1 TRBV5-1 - CASSLASVSSYNEQFF TGCGCCAGCAGCTTGGCTAGCGTTAGCTCCTACAATGAGCAGTTCTTC
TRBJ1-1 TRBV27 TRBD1 CASSRDRVTEAFF TGTGCCAGCAGCCGGGACAGGGTGACTGAAGCTTTCTTT
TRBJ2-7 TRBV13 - CASSLRQPLGHEQYF TGTGCCAGCAGCTTAAGACAGCCTCTGGGCCACGAGCAGTACTTC
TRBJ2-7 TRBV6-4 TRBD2 CASSEWEGTGEQYF TGTGCCAGCAGTGAATGGGAGGGGACGGGCGAGCAGTACTTC
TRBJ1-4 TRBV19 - CASRGQPNEKLFF TGTGCCAGCCGAGGACAGCCTAATGAAAAACTGTTTTTT
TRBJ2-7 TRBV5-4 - CASSYPQGEQYF TGTGCCAGCAGCTATCCTCAGGGCGAGCAGTACTTC
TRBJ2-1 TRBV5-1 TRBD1 CASSDGQGGYNEQFF TGCGCCAGCAGCGATGGACAGGGTGGCTACAATGAGCAGTTCTTC
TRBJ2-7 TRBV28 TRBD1 CASSSADRGHEQYF TGTGCCAGCAGTTCCGCGGACAGGGGCCACGAGCAGTACTTC
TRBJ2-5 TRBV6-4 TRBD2 CASSVLPGGQETQYF TGTGCCAGCAGTGTCCTTCCCGGGGGGCAAGAGACCCAGTACTTC
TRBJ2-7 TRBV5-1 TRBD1 CASSLRTGPYEQYF TGCGCCAGCAGCCTACGGACAGGACCCTACGAGCAGTACTTC
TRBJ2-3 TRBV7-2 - CASSLVGLNTDTQYF TGTGCCAGCAGCTTAGTGGGGCTGAACACAGATACGCAGTATTTT
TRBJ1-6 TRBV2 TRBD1 CASSEAGQYNSPLHF TGTGCCAGCAGTGAAGCGGGACAGTATAATTCACCCCTCCACTTT
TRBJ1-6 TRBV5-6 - CASSLSRVSPLHF TGTGCCAGCAGCCTGTCCCGGGTTTCACCCCTCCACTTT
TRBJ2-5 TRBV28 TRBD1 CASATGTKTQYF TGTGCCAGTGCGACAGGGACGAAGACCCAGTACTTC